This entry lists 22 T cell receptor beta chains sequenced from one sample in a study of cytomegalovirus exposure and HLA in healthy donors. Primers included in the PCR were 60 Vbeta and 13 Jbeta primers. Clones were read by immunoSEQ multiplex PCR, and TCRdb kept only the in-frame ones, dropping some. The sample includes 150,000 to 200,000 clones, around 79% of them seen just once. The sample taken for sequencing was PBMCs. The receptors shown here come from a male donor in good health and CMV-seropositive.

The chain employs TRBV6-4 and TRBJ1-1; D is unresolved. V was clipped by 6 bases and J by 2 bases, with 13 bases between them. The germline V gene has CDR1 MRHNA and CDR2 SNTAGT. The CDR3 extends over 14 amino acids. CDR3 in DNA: TGTGCCAGCAGGGTTGGCAGTACCAACACTGAAGCTTTCTTT. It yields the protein CASRVGSTNTEAFF.

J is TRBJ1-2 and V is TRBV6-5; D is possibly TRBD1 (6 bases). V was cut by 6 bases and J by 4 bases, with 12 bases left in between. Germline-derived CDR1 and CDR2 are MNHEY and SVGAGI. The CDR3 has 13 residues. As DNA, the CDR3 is TGTGCCAGCAGCGATGGACAGATCTATGGCTACACCTTC. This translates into CASSDGQIYGYTF.

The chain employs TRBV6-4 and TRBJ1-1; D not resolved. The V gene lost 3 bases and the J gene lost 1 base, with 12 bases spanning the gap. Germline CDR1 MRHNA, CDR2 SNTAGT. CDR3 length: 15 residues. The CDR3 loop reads CASSDFGQWNTEAFF. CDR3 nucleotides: TGTGCCAGCAGTGATTTTGGGCAGTGGAACACTGAAGCTTTCTTT.

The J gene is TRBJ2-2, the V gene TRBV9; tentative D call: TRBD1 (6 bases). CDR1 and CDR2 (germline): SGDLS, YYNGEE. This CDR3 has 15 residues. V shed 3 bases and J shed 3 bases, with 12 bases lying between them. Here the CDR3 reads CASSATGHYTGELFF. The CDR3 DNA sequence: TGTGCCAGCAGCGCCACGGGACATTACACCGGGGAGCTGTTTTTT.

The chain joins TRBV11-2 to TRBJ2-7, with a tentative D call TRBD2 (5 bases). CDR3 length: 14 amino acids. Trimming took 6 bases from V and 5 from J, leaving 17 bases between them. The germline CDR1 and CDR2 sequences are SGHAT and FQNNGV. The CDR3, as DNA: TGTGCCAGCAGTCCCTCCGGGGTCTACAACGAGCAGTACTTC. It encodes CASSPSGVYNEQYF.

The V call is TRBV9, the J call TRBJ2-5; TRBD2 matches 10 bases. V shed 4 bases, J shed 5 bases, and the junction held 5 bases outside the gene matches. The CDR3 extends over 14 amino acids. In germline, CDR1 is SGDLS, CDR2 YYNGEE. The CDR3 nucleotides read TGTGCCAGCAGCAGCGGGGGGGCCTGGGAGACCCAGTACTTC. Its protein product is CASSSGGAWETQYF.

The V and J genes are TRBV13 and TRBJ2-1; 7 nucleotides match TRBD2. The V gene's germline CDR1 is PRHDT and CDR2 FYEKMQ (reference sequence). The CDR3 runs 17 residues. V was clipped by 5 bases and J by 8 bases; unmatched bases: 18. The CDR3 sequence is CASSTRTSPPWGDEQFF. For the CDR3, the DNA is TGTGCCAGCAGCACCCGGACTAGTCCACCCTGGGGGGATGAGCAGTTCTTC.

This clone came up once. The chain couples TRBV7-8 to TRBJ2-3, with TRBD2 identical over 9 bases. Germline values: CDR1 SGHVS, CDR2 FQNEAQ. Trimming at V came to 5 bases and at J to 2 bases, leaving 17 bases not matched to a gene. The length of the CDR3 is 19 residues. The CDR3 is CASSTPGVAGALYTDTQYF. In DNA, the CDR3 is TGTGCCAGCAGCACCCCCGGGGTAGCGGGGGCCCTTTACACAGATACGCAGTATTTT.

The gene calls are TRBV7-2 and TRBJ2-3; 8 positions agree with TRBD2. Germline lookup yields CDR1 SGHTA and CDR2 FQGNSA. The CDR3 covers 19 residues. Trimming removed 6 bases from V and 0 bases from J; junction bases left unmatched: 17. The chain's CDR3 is CASSRDRSLAGRSTDTQYF. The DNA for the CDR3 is TGTGCCAGCAGTCGAGACCGTAGTTTAGCGGGGCGTAGCACAGATACGCAGTATTTT.

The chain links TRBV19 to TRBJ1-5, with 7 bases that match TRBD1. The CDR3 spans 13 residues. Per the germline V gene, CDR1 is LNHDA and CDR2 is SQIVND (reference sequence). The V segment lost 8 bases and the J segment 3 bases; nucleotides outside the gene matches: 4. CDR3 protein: CASQDRLNQPQHF. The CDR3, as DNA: TGTGCCAGTCAGGACAGGCTCAATCAGCCCCAGCATTTT. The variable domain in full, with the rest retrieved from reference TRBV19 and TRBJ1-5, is DGGITQSPKYLFRKEGQNVTLSCEQNLNHDAMYWYRQDPGQGLRLIYYSQIVNDFQKGDIAEGYSVSREKKESFPLTVTSAQKNPTAFYLCASQDRLNQPQHFGDGTRLSIL.

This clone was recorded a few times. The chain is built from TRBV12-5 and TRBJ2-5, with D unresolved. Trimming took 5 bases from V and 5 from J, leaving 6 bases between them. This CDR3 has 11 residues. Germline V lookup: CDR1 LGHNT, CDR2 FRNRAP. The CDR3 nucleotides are TGTGCTAGTGGTCCTGTGGAGACCCAGTACTTC. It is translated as CASGPVETQYF.

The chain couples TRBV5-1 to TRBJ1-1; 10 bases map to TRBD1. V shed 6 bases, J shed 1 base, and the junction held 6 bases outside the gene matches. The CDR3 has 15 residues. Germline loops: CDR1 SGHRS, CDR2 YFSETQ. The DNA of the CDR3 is TGCGCCAGCAAGCGGGACAGGGGATCGAACACTGAAGCTTTCTTT. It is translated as CASKRDRGSNTEAFF.

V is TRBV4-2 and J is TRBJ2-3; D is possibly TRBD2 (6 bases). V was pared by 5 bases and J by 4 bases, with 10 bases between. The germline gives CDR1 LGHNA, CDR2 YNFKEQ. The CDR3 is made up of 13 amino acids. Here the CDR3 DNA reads TGTGCCAGCAGCTCAAGACTAGCAGATACGCAGTATTTT. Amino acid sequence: CASSSRLADTQYF.

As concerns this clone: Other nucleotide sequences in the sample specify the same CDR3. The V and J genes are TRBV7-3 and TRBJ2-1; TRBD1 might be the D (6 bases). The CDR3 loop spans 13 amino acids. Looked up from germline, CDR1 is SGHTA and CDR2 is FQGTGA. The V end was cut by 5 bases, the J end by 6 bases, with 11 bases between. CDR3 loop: CASSPTGSNEQFF. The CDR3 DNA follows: TGTGCCAGCAGCCCCACAGGGTCCAATGAGCAGTTCTTC. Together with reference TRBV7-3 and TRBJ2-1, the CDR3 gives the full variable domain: GAGVSQTPSNKVTEKGKYVELRCDPISGHTALYWYRQSLGQGPEFLIYFQGTGAADDSGLPNDRFFAVRPEGSVSTLKIQRTERGDSAVYLCASSPTGSNEQFFGPGTRLTVL.

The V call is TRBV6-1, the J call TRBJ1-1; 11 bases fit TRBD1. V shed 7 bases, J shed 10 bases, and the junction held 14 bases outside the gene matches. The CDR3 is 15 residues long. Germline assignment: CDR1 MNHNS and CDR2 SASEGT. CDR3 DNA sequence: TGTGCCAGCATTGAGTTTTCAGGACAGGGGGCACGAGCTTTCTTT. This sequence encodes CASIEFSGQGARAFF.

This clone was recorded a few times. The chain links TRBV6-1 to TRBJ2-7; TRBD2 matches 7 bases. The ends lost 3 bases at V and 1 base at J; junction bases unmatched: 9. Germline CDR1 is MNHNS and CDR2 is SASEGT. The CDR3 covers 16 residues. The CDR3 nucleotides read TGTGCCAGCAGTGATGATGGTGGGGGGGGATCCTACGAGCAGTACTTC. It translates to CASSDDGGGGSYEQYF.

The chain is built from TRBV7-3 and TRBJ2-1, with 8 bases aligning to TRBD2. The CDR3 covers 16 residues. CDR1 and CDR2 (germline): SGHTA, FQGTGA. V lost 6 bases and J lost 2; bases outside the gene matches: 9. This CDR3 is CASRPSGGPTYNEQFF. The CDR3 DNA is TGTGCCAGCAGACCAAGCGGGGGTCCAACCTACAATGAGCAGTTCTTC.

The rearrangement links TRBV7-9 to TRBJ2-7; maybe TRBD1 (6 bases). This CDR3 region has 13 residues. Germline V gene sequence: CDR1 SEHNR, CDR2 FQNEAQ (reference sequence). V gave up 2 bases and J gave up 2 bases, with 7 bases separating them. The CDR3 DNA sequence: TGTGCCAGCAGCTTACAGGGGCCCTACGAGCAGTACTTC. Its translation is CASSLQGPYEQYF.

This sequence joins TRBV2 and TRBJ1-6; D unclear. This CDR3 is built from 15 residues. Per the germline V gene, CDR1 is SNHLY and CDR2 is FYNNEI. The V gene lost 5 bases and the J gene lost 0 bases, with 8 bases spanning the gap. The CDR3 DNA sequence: TGTGCCAGCAGTCTAAAGAGCTCCTATAATTCACCCCTCCACTTT. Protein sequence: CASSLKSSYNSPLHF.

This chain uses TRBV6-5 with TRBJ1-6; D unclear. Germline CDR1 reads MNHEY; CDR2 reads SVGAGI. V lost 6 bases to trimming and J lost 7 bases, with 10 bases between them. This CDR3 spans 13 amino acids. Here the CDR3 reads CASSSSPNSPLHF. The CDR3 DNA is TGTGCCAGCAGCTCCTCTCCGAATTCACCCCTCCACTTT.

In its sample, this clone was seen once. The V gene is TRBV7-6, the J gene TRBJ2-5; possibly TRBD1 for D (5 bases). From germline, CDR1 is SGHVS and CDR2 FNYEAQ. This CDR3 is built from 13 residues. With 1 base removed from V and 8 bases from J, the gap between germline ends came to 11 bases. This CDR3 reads CASSLVVDRTQYF. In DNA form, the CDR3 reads TGTGCCAGCAGCTTAGTAGTAGACAGAACCCAGTACTTC.

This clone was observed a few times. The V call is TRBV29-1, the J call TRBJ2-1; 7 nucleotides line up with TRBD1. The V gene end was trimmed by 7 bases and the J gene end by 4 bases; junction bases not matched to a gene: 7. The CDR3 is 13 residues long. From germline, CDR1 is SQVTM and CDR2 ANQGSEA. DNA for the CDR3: TGCAGCGGAGGGGGCGGTCGGTACAATGAGCAGTTCTTC. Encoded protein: CSGGGGRYNEQFF.